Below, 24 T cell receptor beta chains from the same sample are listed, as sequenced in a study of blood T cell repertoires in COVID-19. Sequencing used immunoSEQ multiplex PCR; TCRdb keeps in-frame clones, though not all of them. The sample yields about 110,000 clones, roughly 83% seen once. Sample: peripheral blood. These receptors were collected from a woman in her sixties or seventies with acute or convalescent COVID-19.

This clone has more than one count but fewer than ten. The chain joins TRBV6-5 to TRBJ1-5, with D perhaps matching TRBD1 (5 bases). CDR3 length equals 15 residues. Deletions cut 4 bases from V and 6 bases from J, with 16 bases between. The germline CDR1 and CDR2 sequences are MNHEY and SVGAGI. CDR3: CASSSRAGTIQPQHF. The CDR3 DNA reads TGTGCCAGCAGTTCTAGGGCGGGGACCATTCAGCCCCAGCATTTT.

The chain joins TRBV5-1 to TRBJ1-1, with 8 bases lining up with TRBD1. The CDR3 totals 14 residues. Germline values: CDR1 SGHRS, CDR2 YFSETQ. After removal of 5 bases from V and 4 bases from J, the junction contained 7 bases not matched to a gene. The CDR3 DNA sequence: TGCGCCAGCAGTCCTGGGGACAGGAGCACTGAAGCTTTCTTT. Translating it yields CASSPGDRSTEAFF.

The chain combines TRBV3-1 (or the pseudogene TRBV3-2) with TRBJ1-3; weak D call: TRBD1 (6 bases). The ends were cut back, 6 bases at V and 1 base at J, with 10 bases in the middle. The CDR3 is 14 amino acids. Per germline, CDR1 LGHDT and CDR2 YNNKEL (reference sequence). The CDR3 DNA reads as TGTGCCAGCAGTCTCGACAGGTCTGGAAACACCATATATTTT. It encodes CASSLDRSGNTIYF.

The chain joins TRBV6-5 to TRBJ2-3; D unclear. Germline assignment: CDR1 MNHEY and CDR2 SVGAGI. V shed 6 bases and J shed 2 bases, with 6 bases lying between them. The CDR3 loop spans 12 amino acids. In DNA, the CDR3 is TGTGCCAGCAGAAGCTCCACAGATACGCAGTATTTT. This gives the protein CASRSSTDTQYF.

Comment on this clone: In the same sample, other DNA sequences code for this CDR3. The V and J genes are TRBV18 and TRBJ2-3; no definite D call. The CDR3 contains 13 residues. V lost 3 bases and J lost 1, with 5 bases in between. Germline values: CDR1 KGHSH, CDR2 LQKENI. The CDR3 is CASSPSGTDTQYF. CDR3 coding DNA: TGTGCCAGCTCACCCTCCGGCACAGATACGCAGTATTTT.

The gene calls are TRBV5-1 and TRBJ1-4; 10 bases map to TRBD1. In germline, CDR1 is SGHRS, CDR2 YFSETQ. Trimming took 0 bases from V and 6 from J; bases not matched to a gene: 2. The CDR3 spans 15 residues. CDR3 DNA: TGCGCCAGCAGCTTGGGCGGGACAGGGGATGAAAAACTGTTTTTT. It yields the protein CASSLGGTGDEKLFF.

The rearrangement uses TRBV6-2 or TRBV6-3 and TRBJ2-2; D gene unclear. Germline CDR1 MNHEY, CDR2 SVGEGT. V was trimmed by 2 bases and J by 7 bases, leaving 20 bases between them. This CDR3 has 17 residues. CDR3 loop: CASSYGGAQFNHGELFF. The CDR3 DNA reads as TGTGCCAGCAGTTACGGTGGTGCGCAATTCAACCACGGGGAGCTGTTTTTT.

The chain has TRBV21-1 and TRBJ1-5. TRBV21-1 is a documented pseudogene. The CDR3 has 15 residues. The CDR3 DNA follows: TGTGCCAGCAGCCCCCCGGGCAGATTGGGAGGGCCCCAGCATTTT. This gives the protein CASSPPGRLGGPQHF.

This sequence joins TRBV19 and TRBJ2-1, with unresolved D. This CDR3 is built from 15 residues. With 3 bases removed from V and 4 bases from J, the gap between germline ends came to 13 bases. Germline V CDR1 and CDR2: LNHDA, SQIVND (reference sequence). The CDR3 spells CASSMTTGFYNEQFF. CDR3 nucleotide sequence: TGTGCCAGTAGTATGACGACTGGATTTTACAATGAGCAGTTCTTC.

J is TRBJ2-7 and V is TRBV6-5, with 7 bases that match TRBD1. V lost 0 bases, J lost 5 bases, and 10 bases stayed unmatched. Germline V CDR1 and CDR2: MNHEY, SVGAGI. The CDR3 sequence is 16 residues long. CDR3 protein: CASSYSRQGLRNEQYF. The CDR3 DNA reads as TGTGCCAGCAGTTACTCCCGACAGGGCTTGAGGAACGAGCAGTACTTC.

The CDR3 reads CASGWTGSGELFF. Written as DNA, the CDR3 is TGTGCCAGCGGCTGGACAGGGTCCGGGGAGCTGTTTTTT. The V gene is TRBV21-1, the J gene TRBJ2-2; the table assigns TRBD1, which was not confirmed against the DNA. TRBV21-1 is shown as a pseudogene. The CDR3 is made up of 13 amino acids.

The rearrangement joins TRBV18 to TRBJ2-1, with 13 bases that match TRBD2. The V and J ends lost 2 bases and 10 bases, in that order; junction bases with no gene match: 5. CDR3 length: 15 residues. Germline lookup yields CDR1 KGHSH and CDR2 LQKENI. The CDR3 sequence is CASSPGLAGDQEQFF. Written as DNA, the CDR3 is TGTGCCAGCTCACCAGGACTAGCGGGAGATCAGGAGCAGTTCTTC.

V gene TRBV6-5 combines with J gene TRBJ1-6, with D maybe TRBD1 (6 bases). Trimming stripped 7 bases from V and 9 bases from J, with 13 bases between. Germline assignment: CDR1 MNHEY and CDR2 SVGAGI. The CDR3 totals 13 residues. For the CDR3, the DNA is TGTGCCAGCAATCAGGACAGTTTTTCACCCCTCCACTTT. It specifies CASNQDSFSPLHF.

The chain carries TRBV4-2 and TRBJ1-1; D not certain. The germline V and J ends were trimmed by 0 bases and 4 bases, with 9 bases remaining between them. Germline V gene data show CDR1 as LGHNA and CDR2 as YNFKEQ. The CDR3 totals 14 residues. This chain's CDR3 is CASSQDLGSTEAFF. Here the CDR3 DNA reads TGTGCCAGCAGCCAAGATTTGGGGAGCACTGAAGCTTTCTTT.

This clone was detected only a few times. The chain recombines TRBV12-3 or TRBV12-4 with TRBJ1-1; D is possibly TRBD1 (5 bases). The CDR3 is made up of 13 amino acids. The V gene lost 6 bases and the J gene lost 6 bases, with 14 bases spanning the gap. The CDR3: CASSTIRVPEAFF. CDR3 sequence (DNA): TGTGCCAGCAGCACCATCAGGGTTCCTGAAGCTTTCTTT.

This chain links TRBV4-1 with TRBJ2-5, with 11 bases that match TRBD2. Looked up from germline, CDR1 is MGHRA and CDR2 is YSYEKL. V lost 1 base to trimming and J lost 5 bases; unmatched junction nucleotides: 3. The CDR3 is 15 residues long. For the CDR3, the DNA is TGCGCCAGCAGCCAAGTACTAGCGGGAGTGGAGACCCAGTACTTC. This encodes CASSQVLAGVETQYF.

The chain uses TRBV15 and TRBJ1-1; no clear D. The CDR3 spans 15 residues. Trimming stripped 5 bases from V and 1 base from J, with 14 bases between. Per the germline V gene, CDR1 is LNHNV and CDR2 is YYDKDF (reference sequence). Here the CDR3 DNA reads TGTGCCACCAGCGTGGGGTACGGAGGGAACACTGAAGCTTTCTTT. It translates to CATSVGYGGNTEAFF.

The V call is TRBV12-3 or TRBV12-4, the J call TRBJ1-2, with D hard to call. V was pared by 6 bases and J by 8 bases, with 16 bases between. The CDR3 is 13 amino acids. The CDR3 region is CASSSGMPQGYTF. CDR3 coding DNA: TGTGCCAGCAGCTCGGGAATGCCGCAGGGCTACACCTTC.

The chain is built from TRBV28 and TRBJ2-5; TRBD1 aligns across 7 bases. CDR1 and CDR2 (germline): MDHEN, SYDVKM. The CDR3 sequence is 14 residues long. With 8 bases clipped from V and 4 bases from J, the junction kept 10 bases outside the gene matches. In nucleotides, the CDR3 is TGTGCCAGCGGGACAGCATCTCGCCTAGAGACCCAGTACTTC. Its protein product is CASGTASRLETQYF.

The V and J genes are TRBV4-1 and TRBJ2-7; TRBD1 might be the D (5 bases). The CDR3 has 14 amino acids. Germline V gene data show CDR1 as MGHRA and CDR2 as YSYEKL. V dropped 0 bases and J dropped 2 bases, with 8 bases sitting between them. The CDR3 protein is CASSQERGPYEQYF. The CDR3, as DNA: TGCGCCAGCAGCCAAGAAAGGGGCCCCTACGAGCAGTACTTC.

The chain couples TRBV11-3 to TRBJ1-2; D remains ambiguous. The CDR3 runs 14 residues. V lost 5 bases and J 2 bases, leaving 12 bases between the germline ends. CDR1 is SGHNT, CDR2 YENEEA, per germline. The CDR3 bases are TGTGCCAGCAGCCCGCGGAGCCGAAACTATGGCTACACCTTC. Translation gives CASSPRSRNYGYTF.

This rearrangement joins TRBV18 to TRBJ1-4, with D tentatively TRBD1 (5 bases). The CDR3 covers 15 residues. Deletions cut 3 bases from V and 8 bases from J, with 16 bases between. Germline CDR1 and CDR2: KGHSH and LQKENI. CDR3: CASSPSQAPREKLFF. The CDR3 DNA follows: TGTGCCAGCTCACCGTCACAGGCCCCGCGGGAAAAACTGTTTTTT. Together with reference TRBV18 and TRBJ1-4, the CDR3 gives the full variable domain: NAGVMQNPRHLVRRRGQEARLRCSPMKGHSHVYWYRQLPEEGLKFMVYLQKENIIDESGMPKERFSAEFPKEGPSILRIQQVVRGDSAAYFCASSPSQAPREKLFFGSGTQLSVL.

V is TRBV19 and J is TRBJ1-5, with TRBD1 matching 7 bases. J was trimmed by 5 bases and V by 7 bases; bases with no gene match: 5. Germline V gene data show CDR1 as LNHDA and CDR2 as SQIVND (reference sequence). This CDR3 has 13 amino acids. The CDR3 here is CASNTRGDQPQHF. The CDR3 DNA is TGTGCCAGTAATACCAGGGGGGATCAGCCCCAGCATTTT.

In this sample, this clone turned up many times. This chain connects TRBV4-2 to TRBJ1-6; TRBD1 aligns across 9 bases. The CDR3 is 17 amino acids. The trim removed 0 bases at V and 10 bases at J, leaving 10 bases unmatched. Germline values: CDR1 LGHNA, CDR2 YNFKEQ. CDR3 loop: CASSQDVRGTGNSPLHF. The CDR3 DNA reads TGTGCCAGCAGCCAAGATGTCCGGGGGACAGGGAACTCACCCCTCCACTTT.